Shown below are 19 T cell receptor beta chains from a single sample sequenced in a study of T cells in Graves' hyperthyroidism and ophthalmopathy. Amplification of TCR beta CDR3 regions was performed using RNA transcripts as template. The HTBI primer set drove a first-round RT-PCR of the TCR CDR3. TCRdb used MiXCR to reprocess the multiplex PCR reads, holding one entry per CDR3 protein. The data contain over 700,000 distinct CDR3 sequences, under 45% of them singletons. Sequences were obtained from blood. Source of these receptors: a woman aged 40 to 55 with Graves' hyperthyroidism.

The chain carries TRBV7-2 and TRBJ2-7; weak D call: TRBD1 (6 bases). The CDR3 has 15 residues. Germline V CDR1 and CDR2: SGHTA, FQGNSA. Trimming pared 6 bases from V and 2 bases from J, leaving 17 bases between. The CDR3 nucleotides read TGTGCCAGCAGAGAGGAAGCAGGGGCAACCTACGAGCAGTACTTC. This gives the protein CASREEAGATYEQYF.

This clonotype was found once. A single base separates this from a much larger clone, so it may be a read error. The gene calls are TRBV20-1 and TRBJ2-7, with 7 bases matching TRBD2. The germline gives CDR1 DFQATT, CDR2 SNEGSKA (reference sequence). Unmatched junction bases numbered 18, after V lost 7 bases and J lost 9 bases. The length of the CDR3 is 14 residues. In DNA, the CDR3 is TGCAGTGTTCCCCAGGGTAGCGGGCCCCGATGGCAGTACTTC. This codes for CSVPQGSGPRWQYF.

This clonotype showed up just a few times. The rearrangement joins TRBV24-1 to TRBJ2-3; no firm D call. The germline V gene encodes CDR1 KGHDR and CDR2 SFDVKD. Trimming left V 4 bases short and J 2 bases short, with 15 bases between. This CDR3 comprises 16 residues. The CDR3 DNA reads as TGTGCCACCAGTGACGTCCTTGGGTACCCCACAGATACGCAGTATTTT. This encodes CATSDVLGYPTDTQYF.

The chain has TRBV7-9 and TRBJ1-4, with a tentative D call TRBD1 (5 bases). The V end was cut by 4 bases, the J end by 0 bases, with 21 bases between. The CDR3 is made up of 19 amino acids. From germline, CDR1 is SEHNR and CDR2 FQNEAQ (reference sequence). CDR3 nucleotide sequence: TGTGCCAGCAGCTCTGGGAGGGTTGCTGGGGGTGCAACTAATGAAAAACTGTTTTTT. This translates into CASSSGRVAGGATNEKLFF. The full variable domain, completed using reference TRBV7-9 and TRBJ1-4, is DTGVSQNPRHKITKRGQNVTFRCDPISEHNRLYWYRQTLGQGPEFLTYFQNEAQLEKSRLLSDRFSAERPKGSFSTLEIQRTEQGDSAMYLCASSSGRVAGGATNEKLFFGSGTQLSVL.

The genes are TRBV3-1 and TRBJ2-5; TRBD1 aligns across 8 bases. The CDR3 sequence is 18 residues long. V shed 0 bases and J 4 bases; nucleotides not matched to a gene: 13. CDR1 is LGHDT, CDR2 YNNKEL, per germline (reference sequence). The CDR3 here is CASSQDRQGPLRPETQYF. The CDR3 DNA sequence: TGTGCCAGCAGCCAAGATCGACAGGGGCCTTTAAGACCAGAGACCCAGTACTTC.

The chain combines TRBV7-2 with TRBJ2-2, with a possible D match to TRBD2 (6 bases). The CDR3 contains 15 residues. Germline V lookup: CDR1 SGHTA, CDR2 FQGNSA. V lost 5 bases, J lost 13 bases, and 23 bases lay in between. CDR3 DNA: TGTGCCAGCAGCCGCTCGGGAGATCCGTATAAGGGGCTGTTTTTT. Amino acids: CASSRSGDPYKGLFF.

Note on this clonotype: Mismatch with germline at one junction end may stem from a read error. This chain joins TRBV12-3 or TRBV12-4 and TRBJ2-2, with 9 bases aligning to TRBD2. The length of the CDR3 is 14 residues. CDR3 amino acids: CAGRLAVNTGELFF. CDR3 coding DNA: TGTGCCGGCAGACTAGCGGTGAACACCGGGGAGCTGTTTTTT.

The rearrangement uses TRBV6-5 and TRBJ1-1; tentatively, D is TRBD1 (6 bases). The length of the CDR3 is 15 residues. Germline CDR1 and CDR2: MNHEY and SVGAGI. Trimming removed 6 bases from V and 1 base from J, with 15 bases in between. The CDR3 nucleotides read TGTGCCAGCAGGCGATACAAGGACAGGAACACTGAAGCTTTCTTT. Its protein product is CASRRYKDRNTEAFF.

V is TRBV10-3 and J is TRBJ2-7, with a tentative D call TRBD2 (6 bases). V lost 3 bases and J lost 5, with 14 bases in between. Per germline, CDR1 ENHRY and CDR2 SYGVKD. This CDR3 has 14 residues. The CDR3 loop is CAISDSRTSNEQYF. The DNA of the CDR3 is TGTGCCATCAGTGATTCGAGAACTAGCAACGAGCAGTACTTC.

This rearrangement joins TRBV19 to TRBJ2-7; tentatively, D is TRBD2 (7 bases). V was trimmed by 5 bases and J by 0 bases, leaving 11 bases between them. CDR1 is LNHDA and CDR2 is SQIVND in the germline V gene (reference sequence). The CDR3 is made up of 14 amino acids. CDR3 nucleotide sequence: TGTGCCAGTAGTCGGGGGGCGGTCTCCTACGAGCAGTACTTC. Amino acid sequence: CASSRGAVSYEQYF.

This clonotype was seen at least ten times. The V and J genes are TRBV9 and TRBJ1-6; the D is unclear. CDR3 length equals 13 residues. Germline V gene data show CDR1 as SGDLS and CDR2 as YYNGEE. V shed 3 bases and J shed 9 bases, with 10 bases lying between them. This CDR3 is CASSAAGPSPLHF. The CDR3 DNA reads as TGTGCCAGCAGCGCCGCGGGTCCTTCACCCCTCCACTTT. Looking up the rest from reference TRBV9 and TRBJ1-6 gives the full variable domain: DSGVTQTPKHLITATGQRVTLRCSPRSGDLSVYWYQQSLDQGLQFLIQYYNGEERAKGNILERFSAQQFPDLHSELNLSSLELGDSALYFCASSAAGPSPLHFGNGTRLTVT.

A note on this clonotype: A junction boundary mismatches the germline segment, possibly from a read error. The chain links TRBV10-1 to TRBJ2-2; D gene ambiguous. CDR1 and CDR2 from the germline V gene are WNHNN and SYGVQD (reference sequence). CDR3 length: 16 residues. The chain's CDR3 is CAGSESNYAGLGELFF. In DNA form, the CDR3 reads TGCGCCGGCAGTGAGTCGAACTACGCAGGCCTCGGGGAGCTGTTTTTT.

With respect to this clonotype: This may come from a read error, since a much larger clone is one base off. This rearrangement joins TRBV7-3 to TRBJ2-2; 7 nucleotides match TRBD1. The germline V gene has CDR1 SGHTA and CDR2 FQGTGA. The CDR3 totals 14 residues. Trimming removed 3 bases from V and 7 bases from J; junction bases left unmatched: 5. CDR3 sequence: CASSFDRASGELFF. Here the CDR3 DNA reads TGTGCCAGCAGCTTCGACAGGGCCAGCGGGGAGCTGTTTTTT.

This clonotype appeared a few times. In DNA form, the CDR3 reads TGTGCCAGCAGCAAAGCGGGACACTCCTACGAGCAGTACTTC. Residues: CASSKAGHSYEQYF. The chain has TRBV7-3 and TRBJ2-7, with a possible D match to TRBD2 (7 bases). The CDR3 is 14 amino acids. Germline V lookup: CDR1 SGHTA, CDR2 FQGTGA. Trimming left V 5 bases short and J 0 bases short, with 11 bases between.

In its sample, this clonotype was seen once. A single base separates this from a much larger clone, so it may be a read error. The chain uses TRBV7-2 and TRBJ1-2; 7 bases map to TRBD1. The length of the CDR3 is 14 residues. The trim removed 5 bases at V and 8 bases at J, leaving 11 bases unmatched. From germline, CDR1 is SGHTA and CDR2 FQGNSA. The CDR3 bases are TGTGCCAGCAGCCTCAAAGGGGGCGGTTGGGGCTACACCTTC. Translation: CASSLKGGGWGYTF.

The chain is built from TRBV7-9 and TRBJ2-5; no clear D. Germline CDR1 is SEHNR and CDR2 is FQNEAQ (reference sequence). This CDR3 is built from 15 residues. Trimming pared 6 bases from V and 2 bases from J, leaving 16 bases between. CDR3: CASSLPGRVQETQYF. The CDR3 region has the DNA TGTGCCAGCAGTCTCCCAGGTCGCGTACAAGAGACCCAGTACTTC.

Only a few counts were recorded for this clonotype. The CDR3, as DNA: TGTGCCAGCACCACGACCCGGGGGAAGAACACCGGGGAGCTGTTTTTT. Translating gives CASTTTRGKNTGELFF. The V and J genes are TRBV6-6 and TRBJ2-2, with D maybe TRBD2 (6 bases). The CDR3 has 16 residues. V lost 7 bases to trimming and J lost 1 base, with 16 bases between them. Germline values: CDR1 MNHNY, CDR2 SVGAGI (reference sequence).

This clonotype was picked up a small number of times. The chain joins TRBV7-9 to TRBJ1-2; D is possibly TRBD1 (6 bases). The CDR3 length is 15 residues. Per the germline V gene, CDR1 is SEHNR and CDR2 is FQNEAQ (reference sequence). V shed 4 bases and J shed 2 bases, with 14 bases lying between them. CDR3 amino acids: CASSSPQGGNYGYTF. The CDR3, as DNA: TGTGCCAGCAGCTCACCACAGGGAGGCAACTATGGCTACACCTTC.

The gene calls are TRBV5-8 and TRBJ2-5; perhaps TRBD2 as D (5 bases). The V gene's germline CDR1 is SGHTS and CDR2 YDEGEE. With 0 bases removed from V and 9 bases from J, the gap between germline ends came to 21 bases. The CDR3 spans 16 residues. The CDR3 region has the DNA TGTGCCAGCAGCTTGGGCCCCCTAGCTCCCCCTGCGTCCCAGTACTTC. It is translated as CASSLGPLAPPASQYF. The full variable domain, completed using reference TRBV5-8 and TRBJ2-5, is EAGVTQSPTHLIKTRGQQATLRCSPISGHTSVYWYQQALGLGLQFLLWYDEGEERNRGNFPPRFSGRQFPNYSSELNVNALELEDSALYLCASSLGPLAPPASQYFGPGTRLLVL.